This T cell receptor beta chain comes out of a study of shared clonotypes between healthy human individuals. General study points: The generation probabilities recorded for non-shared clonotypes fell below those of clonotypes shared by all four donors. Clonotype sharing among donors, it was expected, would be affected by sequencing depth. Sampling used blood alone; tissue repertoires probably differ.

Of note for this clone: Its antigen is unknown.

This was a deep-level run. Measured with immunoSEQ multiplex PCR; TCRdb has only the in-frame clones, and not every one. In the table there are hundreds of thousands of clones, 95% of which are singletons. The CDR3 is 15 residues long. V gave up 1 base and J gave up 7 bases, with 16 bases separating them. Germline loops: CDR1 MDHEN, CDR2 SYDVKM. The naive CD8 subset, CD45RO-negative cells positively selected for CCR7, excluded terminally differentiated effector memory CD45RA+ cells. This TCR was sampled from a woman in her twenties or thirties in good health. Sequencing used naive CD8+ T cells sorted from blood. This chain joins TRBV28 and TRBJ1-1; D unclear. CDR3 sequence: CASSLYDPPPNEAFF. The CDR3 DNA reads TGTGCCAGCAGTTTATACGACCCTCCTCCCAATGAAGCTTTCTTT.